Listed below are T cell receptor beta chains from one sample, sequenced in a study of technical replicates of blood from a few donors. Assay: immunoSEQ multiplex PCR; the TCRdb copy retains only in-frame clones and omits some. This table holds around 85,000 clones, around 94% found once. The specimen was T cells isolated from PBMCs. These receptors originate from a human donor in good health. CDR3s leave out the opening cysteine and the closing phenylalanine or tryptophan.

>TRBV19|TRBJ2-2
ASSVWSAGLEAGELF
>TRBV4-1|TRBJ2-7
ASSQLETYEQY
>TRBV28|TRBJ1-2
ASSFPPGQGANYGYT
>TRBV5-4|TRBJ2-7
ASSYTGGTTYEQY
>TRBV7-9|TRBJ2-7
ASSPPAGGPYEQY
>TRBV9|TRBJ1-2
ASSVQGLGDGYT
>TRBV10-1|TRBJ2-7
ATSIGGYEQY
>TRBV10-1|TRBJ1-2
ASSETGYGYT
>TRBV19|TRBJ1-2
ASSSGDDINYGYT
>TRBV9|TRBJ2-3
ASSSGSSPTDTQY
>TRBV11-2|TRBJ1-4
ASSERQGRGEKLF
>TRBV27|TRBJ2-1
ASSLPLAGGSYNEQF
>TRBV6-4|TRBJ1-1
ASSPVLPGQGAEAEAF
>TRBV10-1|TRBJ2-2
ASSASGGPHTGELF
>TRBV6-1|TRBJ2-7
ASSELAGPYEQY
>TRBV25-1|TRBJ1-1
ASSEYRTGLDEAF
>TRBV4-1|TRBJ2-1
ASSQGLALSSYNEQF
>TRBV7-8|TRBJ1-2
ASSLATGSPHGYT
>TRBV12-5|TRBJ1-4
ASAASAEKLF
>TRBV13|TRBJ2-5
ASSLERGGVTQY
>TRBV28|TRBJ1-1
ASRPTENTEAF
>TRBV7-9|TRBJ2-1
ASSSGTSSYNEQF
>TRBV5-1|TRBJ2-5
ASSYNPGETQY
>TRBV15|TRBJ2-1
ATSRSRDRGDEQF
>TRBV25-1|TRBJ1-2
ASSEWAGGAEGYT
>TRBV28|TRBJ2-1
ASSRRPSTLNNEQF
>TRBV25-1|TRBJ2-3
ASSDSQSTDTQY
>TRBV7-2|TRBJ2-1
ASSPEGSYNEQF
>TRBV14|TRBJ2-1
ASSRTPGWGRLAGNNEQF
>TRBV14|TRBJ2-1
ASSPLSRDRGQDEQF
>TRBV6-6|TRBJ2-2
ASRRLGQGITGELF
>TRBV7-8|TRBJ2-5
ASSLSRLAGEETQY
>TRBV7-8|TRBJ1-1
ASTLGGGVFTEAF
>TRBV7-9|TRBJ2-7
AAHASREGVNEQY
>TRBV19|TRBJ1-5
ASTKDSYSNQPQH
>TRBV19|TRBJ2-1
ASRVLAGSNNEQF
>TRBV6-1|TRBJ2-3
ASGQLEVTQY
>TRBV6-5|TRBJ1-3
ASKDGGSGNTIY
>TRBV19|TRBJ1-3
ASSSLHRVAGNTIY
>TRBV18|TRBJ1-3
ASHPTASSGNTIY
>TRBV11-3|TRBJ2-1
ASSLRELGYNEQF
>TRBV10-3|TRBJ2-3
AIRTQGDTQY
>TRBV28|TRBJ2-3
ASSSGQGSADTQY